The 11 T cell receptor beta chains below come from one sample, sequenced in a study of cytomegalovirus exposure and HLA in healthy donors. The PCR employed 60 Vbeta primers together with 13 Jbeta primers. The method was immunoSEQ multiplex PCR; TCRdb's version includes in-frame clones alone and lacks a portion of them. Seen here are 150,000 to 200,000 clones, 70% to 90% observed once, and the top ten hold roughly 2.1%. The sequencing input was PBMCs. The receptors shown here come from a woman in her late teens or twenties in good health and CMV-seropositive.

The chain combines TRBV27 with TRBJ1-4, with a tentative D call TRBD1 (6 bases). From germline, CDR1 is MNHEY and CDR2 SMNVEV (reference sequence). The CDR3 totals 14 residues. Trimming removed 5 bases from V and 7 bases from J, with 14 bases in between. The CDR3 nucleotides are TGTGCCAGCAGTCTGGGCGGGGGGCCTGAAAAACTGTTTTTT. This codes for CASSLGGGPEKLFF.

Comment on this clone: Other DNA sequences within the sample encode an identical CDR3. V is TRBV5-4 and J is TRBJ2-3, with 8 bases lining up with TRBD2. The length of the CDR3 is 14 residues. Germline-derived CDR1 and CDR2 are SGHNT and YYREEE (reference sequence). V trimming: 4 bases; J trimming: 6 bases; junction bases outside the gene matches: 7. DNA of the CDR3: TGTGCCAGCAGCCGACTGGCGGGGGGCGATACGCAGTATTTT. Translating it yields CASSRLAGGDTQYF.

The chain employs TRBV18 and TRBJ2-7, with a tentative D call TRBD2 (7 bases). Germline V gives CDR1 KGHSH, CDR2 LQKENI. V lost 6 bases and J 4 bases, leaving 22 bases between the germline ends. The CDR3 sequence is 16 residues long. The CDR3 DNA is TGTGCCAGCTCGGCCGCGGGGGCAGCCTTTGGGTACGAGCAGTACTTC. This translates into CASSAAGAAFGYEQYF.

The chain has TRBV6-6 and TRBJ2-3, with D perhaps matching TRBD2 (6 bases). Trimming removed 5 bases from V and 2 bases from J, with 17 bases in between. From germline, CDR1 is MNHNY and CDR2 SVGAGI (reference sequence). CDR3 length: 16 amino acids. The DNA for the CDR3 is TGTGCCAGCAGTAGATCGACGGGGGTGTACACAGATACGCAGTATTTT. This sequence encodes CASSRSTGVYTDTQYF.

Here the CDR3 reads CASSQTSASPWQYV. For the CDR3, the DNA is TGCGCCAGCAGCCAAACCAGCGCGTCACCGTGGCAGTACGTC. This chain uses TRBV4-1 with TRBJ2-7, with D uncertain. Germline assignment: CDR1 MGHRA and CDR2 YSYEKL. The CDR3 is 14 residues long. The V end was cut by 2 bases, the J end by 9 bases, with 17 bases between.

This clone was counted between two and nine times. V and J are TRBV2 and TRBJ1-1, with a tentative D call TRBD1 (5 bases). Trimming removed 10 bases from V and 2 bases from J, with 11 bases in between. The CDR3 has 12 residues. Germline CDR1 is SNHLY and CDR2 is FYNNEI. The DNA of the CDR3 is TGTGCCACAGGGCCGGAAAACACTGAAGCTTTCTTT. It specifies CATGPENTEAFF.

This clone was found a few times. This chain links TRBV9 with TRBJ2-1; TRBD2 matches 9 bases. J was trimmed by 5 bases and V by 0 bases; bases with no gene match: 3. From germline, CDR1 is SGDLS and CDR2 YYNGEE. There are 15 residues in the CDR3. This CDR3 is CASSVGGGGHNEQFF. The CDR3 DNA reads as TGTGCCAGCAGCGTAGGCGGGGGGGGTCACAATGAGCAGTTCTTC.

The gene calls are TRBV6-1 and TRBJ1-2, with D possibly TRBD1 on 5 matching bases. The germline V and J ends were trimmed by 0 bases and 2 bases, with 10 bases remaining between them. The CDR3 runs 15 residues. Germline lookup yields CDR1 MNHNS and CDR2 SASEGT. CDR3 nucleotides: TGTGCCAGCAGTGAAGCGCTAGGGGAAAACTATGGCTACACCTTC. Translating gives CASSEALGENYGYTF.

The genes are TRBV6-1 and TRBJ2-7; 10 bases agree with TRBD2. The CDR3 has 14 amino acids. The V and J ends lost 6 bases and 4 bases, in that order; junction bases with no gene match: 6. The germline CDR1 and CDR2 sequences are MNHNS and SASEGT. The CDR3 DNA sequence: TGTGCCAGCAGATTAGCGGGGGGTCGATACGAGCAGTACTTC. This sequence encodes CASRLAGGRYEQYF.

The CDR3 region has the DNA TGTGCCAGCAGCCCGGGACAGGGGGACTACAATCAGCCCCAGCATTTT. It is translated as CASSPGQGDYNQPQHF. J is TRBJ1-5 and V is TRBV9; 11 bases are a match to TRBD1. The CDR3 is made up of 16 amino acids. Per germline, CDR1 SGDLS and CDR2 YYNGEE. J gave up 3 bases and V 4 bases, and 6 bases lay outside the gene matches.

The rearrangement uses TRBV5-1 and TRBJ1-2, with 9 bases aligning to TRBD1. Looked up from germline, CDR1 is SGHRS and CDR2 is YFSETQ. The length of the CDR3 is 14 residues. With 8 bases clipped from V and 2 bases from J, the junction kept 7 bases outside the gene matches. The CDR3 loop reads CASDSGTGNYGYTF. The CDR3 DNA follows: TGCGCCAGTGATTCCGGGACAGGGAACTATGGCTACACCTTC.